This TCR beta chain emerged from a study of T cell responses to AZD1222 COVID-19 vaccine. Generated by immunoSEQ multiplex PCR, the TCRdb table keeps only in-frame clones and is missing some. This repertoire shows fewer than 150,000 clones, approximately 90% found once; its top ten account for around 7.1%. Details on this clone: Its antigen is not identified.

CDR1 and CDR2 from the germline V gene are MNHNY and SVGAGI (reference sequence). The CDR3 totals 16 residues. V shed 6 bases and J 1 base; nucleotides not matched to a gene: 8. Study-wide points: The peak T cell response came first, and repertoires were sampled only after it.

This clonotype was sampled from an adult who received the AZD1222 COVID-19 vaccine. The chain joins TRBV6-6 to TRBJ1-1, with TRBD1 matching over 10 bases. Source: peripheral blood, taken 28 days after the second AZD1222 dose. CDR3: CASSQRTGGANTEAFF. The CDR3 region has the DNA TGTGCCAGCAGCCAACGGACAGGGGGAGCGAACACTGAAGCTTTCTTT.